Following are 31 T cell receptor beta chains from one sample sequenced in a study of cytomegalovirus exposure and HLA in healthy donors. Generated by immunoSEQ multiplex PCR, the TCRdb table keeps only in-frame clones and is missing some. Of about 98,000 clones in the sample, roughly nine tenths were seen once. Source material: PBMCs. Every receptor here comes from a woman younger than 45 in good health and CMV-seronegative.

The V call is TRBV9, the J call TRBJ1-1; TRBD1 agrees at 7 bases. This CDR3 spans 15 amino acids. The germline V gene has CDR1 SGDLS and CDR2 YYNGEE. V lost 2 bases to trimming and J lost 0 bases; unmatched junction nucleotides: 4. CDR3 in DNA: TGTGCCAGCAGCGTCGTACAGGGGATGAACACTGAAGCTTTCTTT. Protein product: CASSVVQGMNTEAFF.

V gene TRBV5-1 combines with J gene TRBJ1-1; D perhaps matches TRBD1 (5 bases). In germline, CDR1 is SGHRS, CDR2 YFSETQ. Trimming took 6 bases from V and 2 from J, leaving 17 bases between them. There are 15 residues in the CDR3. CDR3 sequence (DNA): TGCGCCAGCAAATGGGGAGCGGGGCCAAACACTGAAGCTTTCTTT. Protein product: CASKWGAGPNTEAFF. The variable domain in full, with the rest retrieved from reference TRBV5-1 and TRBJ1-1, is KAGVTQTPRYLIKTRGQQVTLSCSPISGHRSVSWYQQTPGQGLQFLFEYFSETQRNKGNFPGRFSGRQFSNSRSEMNVSTLELGDSALYLCASKWGAGPNTEAFFGQGTRLTVV.

In this sample, this clone turned up once. V and J are TRBV6-6 and TRBJ1-2; a weak D match, TRBD1 (5 bases). CDR3 length equals 13 residues. V lost 7 bases and J lost 2, with 11 bases in between. Germline loops: CDR1 MNHNY, CDR2 SVGAGI (reference sequence). The chain's CDR3 is CASKGRVNYGYTF. In nucleotides, the CDR3 is TGTGCCAGCAAGGGGAGGGTAAACTATGGCTACACCTTC.

This clone was seen a single time. The chain employs TRBV9 and TRBJ2-3, with 8 bases identical to TRBD2. The trim removed 0 bases at V and 9 bases at J, leaving 15 bases unmatched. This CDR3 comprises 17 residues. Germline CDR1 is SGDLS and CDR2 is YYNGEE. The CDR3 is CASSVAPGGAWPITQYF. DNA for the CDR3: TGTGCCAGCAGCGTAGCCCCCGGGGGGGCCTGGCCGATCACGCAGTATTTT.

The gene calls are TRBV7-9 and TRBJ1-5, with 7 bases identical to TRBD1. CDR3 length equals 14 residues. V trimming: 5 bases; J trimming: 7 bases; junction bases outside the gene matches: 8. CDR1 SEHNR and CDR2 FQNEAQ come from the germline V gene (reference sequence). The CDR3 DNA follows: TGTGCCAGCAGCGAGCAGGGGGTCTGGCAGCCCCAGCATTTT. Amino acid sequence: CASSEQGVWQPQHF.

V gene TRBV5-1 combines with J gene TRBJ2-3; 8 nucleotides agree with TRBD1. The CDR3 has 14 residues. Germline CDR1 SGHRS, CDR2 YFSETQ. The V and J ends lost 4 bases and 1 base, in that order; junction bases with no gene match: 2. The CDR3 bases are TGCGCCAGCAGCGCACAGGGGGGCACAGATACGCAGTATTTT. This sequence encodes CASSAQGGTDTQYF.

This chain uses TRBV6-6 with TRBJ2-2; TRBD1 matches 10 bases. Germline V gene data show CDR1 as MNHNY and CDR2 as SVGAGI (reference sequence). Unmatched junction bases numbered 5, after V lost 8 bases and J lost 5 bases. This CDR3 is built from 14 residues. CDR3 DNA: TGTGCCAGCGGACAGGGGGTGAGGACCGGGGAGCTGTTTTTT. Amino acid sequence: CASGQGVRTGELFF.

The chain uses TRBV6-5 and TRBJ1-5; no firm D call. Trimming removed 6 bases at V and 4 bases at J, with 7 bases between. The CDR3 has 12 amino acids. Germline CDR1 MNHEY, CDR2 SVGAGI. The CDR3 spells CASRNPNQPQHF. CDR3 nucleotides: TGTGCCAGCAGAAATCCTAATCAGCCCCAGCATTTT.

The J gene is TRBJ2-3, the V gene TRBV27; no reliable D call. The V end was cut by 6 bases, the J end by 7 bases, with 8 bases between. CDR1 and CDR2 (germline): MNHEY, SMNVEV (reference sequence). The CDR3 sequence is 11 residues long. CDR3 sequence: CASRVDYTQYF. In nucleotides, the CDR3 is TGTGCCAGCAGGGTAGATTATACGCAGTATTTT.

The chain recombines TRBV5-1 with TRBJ2-7; TRBD2 matches at 10 bases. The CDR3 contains 18 residues. CDR1 is SGHRS, CDR2 YFSETQ, per germline. V lost 6 bases, J lost 0 bases, and 15 bases stayed unmatched. CDR3: CASTPVPSSGGSSYEQYF. CDR3 DNA: TGCGCCAGCACCCCGGTCCCCTCTAGCGGGGGCTCCTCCTACGAGCAGTACTTC. Full variable domain (remainder filled in from reference TRBV5-1 and TRBJ2-7): KAGVTQTPRYLIKTRGQQVTLSCSPISGHRSVSWYQQTPGQGLQFLFEYFSETQRNKGNFPGRFSGRQFSNSRSEMNVSTLELGDSALYLCASTPVPSSGGSSYEQYFGPGTRLTVT.

This sequence joins TRBV15 and TRBJ1-2, with D hard to call. This CDR3 has 16 amino acids. Germline CDR1 is LNHNV and CDR2 is YYDKDF (reference sequence). Trimming stripped 0 bases from V and 4 bases from J, with 15 bases between. This CDR3 reads CATSRDLRMEGYGYTF. CDR3 nucleotides: TGTGCCACCAGCAGAGATCTCCGGATGGAGGGCTATGGCTACACCTTC.

The chain links TRBV6-5 to TRBJ2-2; possible D gene TRBD2, 6 bases. Germline V gene sequence: CDR1 MNHEY, CDR2 SVGAGI. The V end was cut by 8 bases, the J end by 8 bases, with 21 bases between. CDR3 length equals 15 residues. The chain's CDR3 is CASGVGGLLSGELFF. DNA for the CDR3: TGTGCCAGCGGGGTCGGGGGTCTTTTGTCAGGGGAGCTGTTTTTT.

This chain uses TRBV10-1 with TRBJ2-2; no reliable D call. V lost 5 bases to trimming and J lost 6 bases, with 10 bases between them. Germline-derived CDR1 and CDR2 are WNHNN and SYGVQD (reference sequence). This CDR3 region has 13 residues. The CDR3 nucleotides read TGCGCCAGCAGTAGTGGTTTAGCCGGGGAGCTGTTTTTT. It encodes CASSSGLAGELFF.

V usage is TRBV28 and J usage is TRBJ2-1; D is perhaps TRBD2 (6 bases). Trimming took 2 bases from V and 9 from J, leaving 14 bases between them. CDR1 and CDR2 from the germline V gene are MDHEN and SYDVKM. The CDR3 is 14 amino acids. The CDR3 nucleotides are TGTGCCAGCAGTTTAAGGGCAGGGACTGGTGAGCAGTTCTTC. Its protein is CASSLRAGTGEQFF.

This chain joins TRBV7-2 and TRBJ2-2, with TRBD1 matching over 7 bases. The CDR3 extends over 14 amino acids. J lost 5 bases, V lost 7 bases, and 7 bases had no gene match. The V gene's germline CDR1 is SGHTA and CDR2 FQGNSA. CDR3 loop: CASNFRGLTGELFF. CDR3 bases: TGTGCCAGCAACTTTAGGGGGCTAACCGGGGAGCTGTTTTTT.

The V and J genes are TRBV5-1 and TRBJ2-1, with TRBD2 as a possible D gene (5 bases). Trimming pared 4 bases from V and 2 bases from J, leaving 10 bases between. Germline assignment: CDR1 SGHRS and CDR2 YFSETQ. The CDR3 is 14 residues long. The CDR3 is CASSLGEPYNEQFF. DNA of the CDR3: TGCGCCAGCAGCCTCGGGGAGCCCTACAATGAGCAGTTCTTC. The full variable domain, in which reference TRBV5-1 and TRBJ2-1 provide the parts outside the CDR3, is KAGVTQTPRYLIKTRGQQVTLSCSPISGHRSVSWYQQTPGQGLQFLFEYFSETQRNKGNFPGRFSGRQFSNSRSEMNVSTLELGDSALYLCASSLGEPYNEQFFGPGTRLTVL.

The gene calls are TRBV7-2 and TRBJ1-3; D is perhaps TRBD1 (5 bases). V was trimmed by 1 base and J by 4 bases, leaving 17 bases between them. CDR3 length: 17 residues. Per the germline V gene, CDR1 is SGHTA and CDR2 is FQGNSA. CDR3 DNA: TGTGCCAGCAGCTTAGGGGTAGGAGGGGCGACAGGAAACACCATATATTTT. Translated: CASSLGVGGATGNTIYF.

This clone has only one observation. The chain has TRBV5-6 and TRBJ1-3, with D uncertain. The CDR3 extends over 14 amino acids. Germline V lookup: CDR1 SGHDT, CDR2 YYEEEE. Trimming pared 0 bases from V and 4 bases from J, leaving 8 bases between. The CDR3 DNA reads TGTGCCAGCAGCTTGGGCAGGATAGGAAACACCATATATTTT. Its translation is CASSLGRIGNTIYF.

The chain carries TRBV10-3 and TRBJ2-1, with 8 nucleotides matching TRBD2. The ends lost 6 bases at V and 8 bases at J; junction bases unmatched: 15. The V gene's germline CDR1 is ENHRY and CDR2 SYGVKD. This CDR3 is built from 16 residues. The CDR3 loop reads CAIRGLGSVDRDEQFF. DNA of the CDR3: TGTGCCATCAGGGGACTAGGGTCGGTTGATAGGGATGAGCAGTTCTTC.

This chain connects TRBV7-9 to TRBJ1-2, with 9 bases aligning to TRBD1. The CDR3 consists of 14 residues. Germline-derived CDR1 and CDR2 are SEHNR and FQNEAQ (reference sequence). Trimming at V came to 6 bases and at J to 7 bases, leaving 9 bases not matched to a gene. As DNA, the CDR3 is TGTGCCAGCAGATCCCCCCTGGACAGGGGTGGCTACACCTTC. Protein sequence: CASRSPLDRGGYTF.

This clone is a singleton in its sample. J is TRBJ2-2 and V is TRBV28; D not certain. CDR3 length equals 12 residues. V dropped 6 bases and J dropped 6 bases, with 8 bases sitting between them. Germline CDR1 is MDHEN and CDR2 is SYDVKM. For the CDR3, the DNA is TGTGCCAGCAGGGTGGGCCCCGGGGAGCTGTTTTTT. It specifies CASRVGPGELFF.

The J gene is TRBJ1-2, the V gene TRBV19; 8 nucleotides line up with TRBD1. V lost 5 bases, J lost 6 bases, and 17 bases stayed unmatched. Germline V lookup: CDR1 LNHDA, CDR2 SQIVND (reference sequence). This CDR3 has 17 amino acids. The CDR3 loop reads CASSAGRGRLRLHGYTF. The CDR3 nucleotides read TGTGCCAGTAGTGCCGGCAGGGGGCGACTCCGTCTTCATGGCTACACCTTC.

The chain links TRBV5-1 to TRBJ1-2; a weak D match, TRBD1 (6 bases). Germline values: CDR1 SGHRS, CDR2 YFSETQ. This CDR3 is built from 15 residues. V gave up 4 bases and J gave up 5 bases, with 18 bases separating them. The CDR3 sequence is CASSNLLDRPYGYTF. The CDR3 region has the DNA TGCGCCAGCAGCAACCTACTGGACAGACCTTATGGCTACACCTTC.

This clone occurred a few times. J is TRBJ2-7 and V is TRBV28, with D maybe TRBD2 (6 bases). This CDR3 has 13 amino acids. Per the germline V gene, CDR1 is MDHEN and CDR2 is SYDVKM. Trimming shortened V by 5 bases and J by 2 bases, and 10 bases separated the two germline ends. The CDR3 sequence is CASSAGSPYEQYF. The CDR3 DNA reads TGTGCCAGCAGTGCGGGATCCCCCTACGAGCAGTACTTC.

This chain connects TRBV11-1 to TRBJ2-7; 13 bases map to TRBD2. V was pared by 8 bases and J by 0 bases, with 16 bases of the junction left unmatched. Germline V gene lookup returns CDR1 SGHAT and CDR2 FQDESV (reference sequence). This CDR3 has 19 residues. The CDR3 DNA is TGTGCCAGCGAGGGGGCTCGGACTAGCGGGGGAGAAAGCTCCTACGAGCAGTACTTC. Its translation is CASEGARTSGGESSYEQYF. The full variable domain, in which reference TRBV11-1 and TRBJ2-7 provide the parts outside the CDR3, is EAEVAQSPRYKITEKSQAVAFWCDPISGHATLYWYRQILGQGPELLVQFQDESVVDDSQLPKDRFSAERLKGVDSTLKIQPAELGDSAMYLCASEGARTSGGESSYEQYFGPGTRLTVT.

J is TRBJ2-4 and V is TRBV6-5; tentative D call: TRBD2 (6 bases). Trimming shortened V by 5 bases and J by 8 bases, and 19 bases separated the two germline ends. The CDR3 covers 15 residues. CDR1 and CDR2 (germline): MNHEY, SVGAGI. The CDR3 here is CASSRRDSRIDIQYF. The CDR3 nucleotides are TGTGCCAGCAGTAGGCGGGACTCCCGAATTGACATTCAGTACTTC.

The chain recombines TRBV29-1 with TRBJ2-1; the match to TRBD2 covers 9 bases. This CDR3 comprises 14 residues. Trimming removed 0 bases from V and 8 bases from J; junction bases left unmatched: 5. Germline CDR1 SQVTM, CDR2 ANQGSEA. CDR3 in DNA: TGCAGCGTTGAAGATCCACTAGCGGGCTATGAGCAGTTCTTC. Protein sequence: CSVEDPLAGYEQFF.

The chain combines TRBV15 with TRBJ2-7, with D maybe TRBD1 (6 bases). The CDR3 sequence is 14 residues long. Between the trimmed V and J ends, which lost 0 bases and 3 bases, there was a span of 9 bases. Germline V CDR1 and CDR2: LNHNV, YYDKDF (reference sequence). The CDR3 DNA reads TGTGCCACCAGCAGAGATTGGGACAACTACGAGCAGTACTTC. Translated, it gives CATSRDWDNYEQYF.

CDR3 loop: CASSLASGTGVTDTQYF. In DNA, the CDR3 is TGTGCCAGCAGCTTAGCGTCAGGGACAGGGGTAACAGATACGCAGTATTTT. J is TRBJ2-3 and V is TRBV7-6, with 10 bases identical to TRBD1. This CDR3 is 17 amino acids long. Trimming cost V 0 bases and J 3 bases; bases outside gene matches: 6. The germline V gene has CDR1 SGHVS and CDR2 FNYEAQ.

This clone was counted only a few times. The identical CDR3 is also encoded by other nucleotide sequences in the sample. In DNA form, the CDR3 reads TGTGCCAGCAGCTTAAGGGGCGAGACCCAGTACTTC. Translation gives CASSLRGETQYF. The chain combines TRBV7-2 with TRBJ2-5, with D possibly TRBD1 on 5 matching bases. The V gene lost 2 bases and the J gene lost 5 bases, with 6 bases spanning the gap. CDR1 SGHTA and CDR2 FQGNSA come from the germline V gene. This CDR3 spans 12 amino acids. Looking up the rest from reference TRBV7-2 and TRBJ2-5 gives the full variable domain: GAGVSQSPSNKVTEKGKDVELRCDPISGHTALYWYRQSLGQGLEFLIYFQGNSAPDKSGLPSDRFSAERTGGSVSTLTIQRTQQEDSAVYLCASSLRGETQYFGPGTRLLVL.

The chain is built from TRBV4-3 and TRBJ1-4; 10 bases map to TRBD1. This CDR3 region has 18 residues. Trimming at V came to 8 bases and at J to 2 bases, leaving 14 bases not matched to a gene. The germline gives CDR1 LGHNA, CDR2 YSLEER. Here the CDR3 reads CASSSRDRGLFTNEKLFF. CDR3 bases: TGCGCCAGCTCTAGCCGGGACAGGGGATTATTCACTAATGAAAAACTGTTTTTT.